The 30 T cell receptor beta chains below all came from one sample that was sequenced in a study of T cells of healthy individuals. TCRdb processed the 5' RACE reads anew with MiXCR; each CDR3 protein has one entry. The sample carries around 63,000 distinct CDR3 sequences, roughly 17% recorded once. These receptors all stem from a human donor in good health.

V usage is TRBV5-1 and J usage is TRBJ2-2, with TRBD1 matching 7 bases. Per germline, CDR1 SGHRS and CDR2 YFSETQ. J gave up 6 bases and V 5 bases, and 7 bases lay outside the gene matches. The CDR3 extends over 14 amino acids. The CDR3 reads CASSFDRVSGELFF. In DNA form, the CDR3 reads TGCGCCAGCAGTTTTGACAGGGTATCCGGGGAGCTGTTTTTT.

This clonotype was detected only once. A much more abundant neighbour one base away suggests this may be a read error. The V and J genes are TRBV14 and TRBJ2-1, with D perhaps TRBD1 or TRBD2 (7 bases each). The germline CDR1 and CDR2 sequences are SGHDN and FVKESK. CDR3 size: 19 residues. The germline V and J ends were trimmed by 3 bases and 6 bases, with 27 bases remaining between them. The chain's CDR3 is CASSQTGNWRGRTRNEQFF. The CDR3, as DNA: TGTGCCAGCAGCCAGACAGGGAATTGGCGGGGGAGGACGCGCAATGAGCAGTTCTTC.

J is TRBJ2-7 and V is TRBV14, with D perhaps assigned TRBD1 or TRBD2 (5 bases each). Trimming removed 1 base from V and 4 bases from J, with 14 bases in between. CDR3 length equals 15 residues. Per germline, CDR1 SGHDN and CDR2 FVKESK. CDR3 in amino acids: CASSQVTGTGYEQYF. CDR3 nucleotide sequence: TGTGCCAGCAGCCAAGTAACGGGGACGGGTTACGAGCAGTACTTC.

This clonotype was seen repeatedly, ten times or more. J is TRBJ1-5 and V is TRBV29-1; 9 bases fit TRBD1. The V gene end was trimmed by 5 bases and the J gene end by 0 bases; junction bases not matched to a gene: 5. The germline CDR1 and CDR2 sequences are SQVTM and ANQGSEA. There are 15 residues in the CDR3. The chain's CDR3 is CSVPDRGYSNQPQHF. CDR3 bases: TGCAGCGTTCCGGACAGGGGTTATAGCAATCAGCCCCAGCATTTT. Together with reference TRBV29-1 and TRBJ1-5, the CDR3 gives the full variable domain: SAVISQKPSRDICQRGTSLTIQCQVDSQVTMMFWYRQQPGQSLTLIATANQGSEATYESGFVIDKFPISRPNLTFSTLTVSNMSPEDSSIYLCSVPDRGYSNQPQHFGDGTRLSIL.

This clonotype was recorded many times. The V and J genes are TRBV19 and TRBJ2-7; D is perhaps TRBD2 (5 bases). Germline CDR1 and CDR2: LNHDA and SQIVND (reference sequence). Between the trimmed V and J ends, which lost 4 bases and 6 bases, there was a span of 16 bases. The CDR3 is 14 residues long. CDR3 bases: TGTGCCAGTAGTACCGAGGGTTACCGGGGCGAGCAGTACTTC. Translating gives CASSTEGYRGEQYF.

The V and J genes are TRBV27 and TRBJ2-3, with 10 positions matching TRBD1. CDR3 length: 16 amino acids. The germline gives CDR1 MNHEY, CDR2 SMNVEV (reference sequence). J lost 1 base, V lost 4 bases, and 5 bases had no gene match. The CDR3 nucleotides are TGTGCCAGCAGTTACCCGACAGGGGGCGGCACAGATACGCAGTATTTT. Its protein product is CASSYPTGGGTDTQYF.

This clonotype was observed many times. The V call is TRBV18, the J call TRBJ1-6; no clear D gene. The germline V and J ends were trimmed by 4 bases and 0 bases, with 7 bases remaining between them. The CDR3 length is 15 residues. In germline, CDR1 is KGHSH, CDR2 LQKENI. CDR3 bases: TGTGCCAGCTCACTCTCGAGCTCCTATAATTCACCCCTCCACTTT. Translation gives CASSLSSSYNSPLHF.

The chain is built from TRBV3-1 and TRBJ2-2; 8 positions match TRBD2. Per germline, CDR1 LGHDT and CDR2 YNNKEL (reference sequence). V was pared by 1 base and J by 7 bases, with 14 bases of the junction left unmatched. CDR3 length: 18 residues. CDR3 in amino acids: CASSQGDLRGGRFGELFF. Here the CDR3 DNA reads TGTGCCAGCAGCCAAGGGGATCTCCGGGGGGGCCGGTTCGGGGAGCTGTTTTTT.

This clonotype was counted at least ten times. The rearrangement links TRBV9 to TRBJ2-5, with D unclear. This CDR3 is 13 amino acids long. Germline CDR1 is SGDLS and CDR2 is YYNGEE. Trimming took off 4 bases at V and 2 bases at J, with 9 bases between the two ends. CDR3: CASSLTPQETQYF. The CDR3, as DNA: TGTGCCAGCAGCTTGACCCCTCAAGAGACCCAGTACTTC.

This clonotype has a count of ten or more. The genes are TRBV2 and TRBJ2-2; the D is unclear. V was clipped by 6 bases and J by 0 bases, with 14 bases between them. CDR1 SNHLY and CDR2 FYNNEI come from the germline V gene. The length of the CDR3 is 16 residues. The CDR3 DNA reads as TGTGCCAGCAGCCTAGTCGGCACCGCGAACACCGGGGAGCTGTTTTTT. Protein sequence: CASSLVGTANTGELFF.

This chain links TRBV7-3 with TRBJ2-2, with no clear D. The V end lost 5 bases, the J end lost 7 bases, and 11 bases lay between the germline ends. The CDR3 has 13 amino acids. Germline-derived CDR1 and CDR2 are SGHTA and FQGTGA. The chain's CDR3 is CASSRGHGGELFF. The CDR3 nucleotides read TGTGCCAGCAGCCGCGGTCATGGCGGGGAGCTGTTTTTT.

The table lists this clonotype with a few counts. The V call is TRBV20-1, the J call TRBJ1-1, with a tentative D call TRBD1 (5 bases). The CDR3 covers 14 residues. Germline V gene lookup returns CDR1 DFQATT and CDR2 SNEGSKA (reference sequence). V lost 6 bases to trimming and J lost 3 bases, with 17 bases between them. For the CDR3, the DNA is TGCAGTGCGTGTTTCCGGGGAGGGGACACTGAAGCTTTCTTT. Protein product: CSACFRGGDTEAFF.

This clonotype was detected a few times. The chain recombines TRBV7-9 with TRBJ2-7, with 8 bases lining up with TRBD1. The CDR3 is 14 residues long. Trimming cost V 4 bases and J 4 bases; bases outside gene matches: 6. Germline values: CDR1 SEHNR, CDR2 FQNEAQ (reference sequence). The CDR3 region has the DNA TGTGCCAGCAGCTCTTACAGGGGGAGGTACGAGCAGTACTTC. It codes for CASSSYRGRYEQYF.

This clonotype was recorded at least ten times. This chain links TRBV19 with TRBJ2-1, with TRBD1 matching over 9 bases. The CDR3 loop spans 13 amino acids. With V trimmed by 8 bases and J by 2 bases, 1 base remained unmatched. Per germline, CDR1 LNHDA and CDR2 SQIVND (reference sequence). CDR3 nucleotide sequence: TGTGCCAGTGGACAGGGGACCTACAATGAGCAGTTCTTC. The encoded protein is CASGQGTYNEQFF. Full variable domain (remainder filled in from reference TRBV19 and TRBJ2-1): DGGITQSPKYLFRKEGQNVTLSCEQNLNHDAMYWYRQDPGQGLRLIYYSQIVNDFQKGDIAEGYSVSREKKESFPLTVTSAQKNPTAFYLCASGQGTYNEQFFGPGTRLTVL.

This clonotype has only a few counts. The chain combines TRBV6-5 with TRBJ2-1; TRBD2 agrees at 8 bases. Germline V gene lookup returns CDR1 MNHEY and CDR2 SVGAGI. The trim removed 7 bases at V and 9 bases at J, leaving 20 bases unmatched. The CDR3 is 17 amino acids. CDR3 in DNA: TGTGCCAGCACTTCCCGCCCTAGAGGGACTAGTTGGGGTGAGCAGTTCTTC. Protein product: CASTSRPRGTSWGEQFF.

The chain combines TRBV7-2 with TRBJ2-2; possible D gene TRBD1, 6 bases. Trimming pared 4 bases from V and 7 bases from J, leaving 19 bases between. The CDR3 covers 16 residues. Germline V lookup: CDR1 SGHTA, CDR2 FQGNSA. The CDR3 reads CASSSVEDSPVGELFF. CDR3 DNA: TGTGCCAGCAGCTCGGTCGAGGACAGCCCTGTCGGGGAGCTGTTTTTT.

This clonotype was detected many times. The chain uses TRBV4-2 and TRBJ1-1, with a weak D call TRBD1 (5 bases). Germline V lookup: CDR1 LGHNA, CDR2 YNFKEQ. The CDR3 is 13 residues long. The germline V and J ends were trimmed by 0 bases and 5 bases, with 7 bases remaining between them. The CDR3 nucleotides read TGTGCCAGCAGCCAAGATTGGGGGACTGAAGCTTTCTTT. Its protein product is CASSQDWGTEAFF.

The V gene is TRBV29-1, the J gene TRBJ1-3, with 7 nucleotides matching TRBD1. V gave up 6 bases and J gave up 2 bases; unmatched junction bases: 10. There are 15 residues in the CDR3. The germline V gene encodes CDR1 SQVTM and CDR2 ANQGSEA. CDR3 loop: CSVALGQNAGNTIYF. The CDR3 DNA reads TGCAGCGTCGCCCTGGGACAGAATGCTGGAAACACCATATATTTT. The full variable domain, in which reference TRBV29-1 and TRBJ1-3 provide the parts outside the CDR3, is SAVISQKPSRDICQRGTSLTIQCQVDSQVTMMFWYRQQPGQSLTLIATANQGSEATYESGFVIDKFPISRPNLTFSTLTVSNMSPEDSSIYLCSVALGQNAGNTIYFGEGSWLTVV.

The table lists this clonotype with many counts. The genes are TRBV20-1 and TRBJ2-1, with D perhaps given as TRBD1 or TRBD2 (10 bases each). Germline V gene lookup returns CDR1 DFQATT and CDR2 SNEGSKA (reference sequence). Trimming took 6 bases from V and 8 from J, leaving 35 bases between them. The CDR3 runs 19 residues. The CDR3 DNA sequence: TGCAGTGCCCACTCTGACAGGGGGCAGGCTAGCGGGAGTTGGGATGAGCAGTTCTTC. Translating gives CSAHSDRGQASGSWDEQFF.

This clonotype was seen a few times. The rearrangement uses TRBV4-1 and TRBJ2-3; no clear D. There are 15 residues in the CDR3. Germline V lookup: CDR1 MGHRA, CDR2 YSYEKL. V was cut by 0 bases and J by 2 bases, with 9 bases left in between. The DNA of the CDR3 is TGCGCCAGCAGCCAAGAGGGCCCCCTCACAGATACGCAGTATTTT. Translating gives CASSQEGPLTDTQYF.

CDR3 amino acids: CASSLDPADKQYF. The CDR3 nucleotides are TGTGCCAGCAGCCTTGACCCTGCGGACAAGCAGTACTTC. J is TRBJ2-7 and V is TRBV28; TRBD1 is a possible D gene (5 bases). Germline lookup yields CDR1 MDHEN and CDR2 SYDVKM. The CDR3 is made up of 13 amino acids. V dropped 6 bases and J dropped 8 bases, with 17 bases sitting between them.

J is TRBJ2-5 and V is TRBV9; 11 bases match TRBD2. The CDR3 runs 18 residues. The V segment lost 4 bases and the J segment 5 bases; nucleotides outside the gene matches: 16. Germline CDR1 reads SGDLS; CDR2 reads YYNGEE. CDR3 protein: CASSPPGRVAGGKETQYF. The CDR3 nucleotides read TGTGCCAGCAGCCCCCCAGGTCGGGTAGCGGGGGGGAAGGAGACCCAGTACTTC. Filled out from reference TRBV9 and TRBJ2-5, the complete variable domain reads DSGVTQTPKHLITATGQRVTLRCSPRSGDLSVYWYQQSLDQGLQFLIQYYNGEERAKGNILERFSAQQFPDLHSELNLSSLELGDSALYFCASSPPGRVAGGKETQYFGPGTRLLVL.

In its sample, this clonotype was seen a few times. The V gene is TRBV11-2, the J gene TRBJ1-2; D is ambiguous. The CDR3 covers 14 residues. The V end lost 5 bases, the J end lost 4 bases, and 14 bases lay between the germline ends. Germline CDR1 SGHAT, CDR2 FQNNGV. The CDR3: CASSPPESPYGYTF. The CDR3 DNA follows: TGTGCCAGCAGCCCCCCCGAGAGTCCCTATGGCTACACCTTC. Full variable domain (outside the CDR3, taken from reference TRBV11-2 and TRBJ1-2): EAGVAQSPRYKIIEKRQSVAFWCNPISGHATLYWYQQILGQGPKLLIQFQNNGVVDDSQLPKDRFSAERLKGVDSTLKIQPAKLEDSAVYLCASSPPESPYGYTFGSGTRLTVV.

This clonotype was detected only once. The rearrangement links TRBV7-2 to TRBJ1-5; D remains ambiguous. Trimming took off 1 base at V and 0 bases at J, with 7 bases between the two ends. The CDR3 is 15 residues long. CDR1 SGHTA and CDR2 FQGNSA come from the germline V gene. This CDR3 is CASSLEWDSNQPQHF. The CDR3, as DNA: TGTGCCAGCAGCTTAGAGTGGGATAGCAATCAGCCCCAGCATTTT.

This clonotype ranks as medium-sized. The rearrangement uses TRBV4-2 and TRBJ2-5; D is undetermined. Germline loops: CDR1 LGHNA, CDR2 YNFKEQ. V was pared by 0 bases and J by 0 bases, with 5 bases between. CDR3 length: 14 amino acids. CDR3 loop: CASSQEGHQETQYF. CDR3 bases: TGTGCCAGCAGCCAAGAAGGACACCAAGAGACCCAGTACTTC.

This chain uses TRBV7-3 with TRBJ2-3; 8 nucleotides agree with TRBD2. CDR3 size: 15 residues. V lost 5 bases to trimming and J lost 1 base; unmatched junction nucleotides: 5. Germline-derived CDR1 and CDR2 are SGHTA and FQGTGA. CDR3 loop: CASSTSGGGTDTQYF. Written as DNA, the CDR3 is TGTGCCAGCAGCACCAGCGGGGGAGGCACAGATACGCAGTATTTT.

This clonotype came up many times. The chain uses TRBV9 and TRBJ2-2; 9 bases are a match to TRBD2. The germline gives CDR1 SGDLS, CDR2 YYNGEE. CDR3 length equals 16 residues. V lost 0 bases to trimming and J lost 5 bases; unmatched junction nucleotides: 5. The CDR3 DNA reads as TGTGCCAGCAGCGTAGCGGCGGGAGGGGCAACCGGGGAGCTGTTTTTT. Protein product: CASSVAAGGATGELFF.

This clonotype was counted only a few times. The V call is TRBV13, the J call TRBJ2-4, with 12 bases that match TRBD1. Germline V CDR1 and CDR2: PRHDT, FYEKMQ (reference sequence). The V gene end was trimmed by 7 bases and the J gene end by 9 bases; junction bases not matched to a gene: 13. This CDR3 has 16 residues. The DNA for the CDR3 is TGTGCCAGCACTACCCGGGACAGGGGGCGCCTGGGCATTCAGTACTTC. It yields the protein CASTTRDRGRLGIQYF.

The chain couples TRBV2 to TRBJ2-7; D not certain. The V end lost 7 bases, the J end lost 4 bases, and 23 bases lay between the germline ends. This CDR3 contains 16 residues. Germline loops: CDR1 SNHLY, CDR2 FYNNEI. The CDR3 reads CASKWKMLPSSYEQYF. Written as DNA, the CDR3 is TGTGCCAGCAAGTGGAAAATGCTCCCTTCGTCGTACGAGCAGTACTTC.

This chain links TRBV6-1 with TRBJ2-2; D may be TRBD1 or TRBD2 (5 bases each). Germline CDR1 and CDR2: MNHNS and SASEGT. The CDR3 sequence is 15 residues long. The V and J ends lost 2 bases and 3 bases respectively, with 10 bases between them. This chain's CDR3 is CASSERDPYTGELFF. The CDR3 region has the DNA TGTGCCAGCAGTGAAAGGGACCCGTACACCGGGGAGCTGTTTTTT.